These 16 T cell receptor beta chains were all obtained from the same sample, sequenced in a study of sequential checkpoint blockade in melanoma. This sample's treatment: randomized to nivolumab then ipilimumab (arm A) or the reverse (arm B). Profiling relied on immunoSEQ multiplex PCR, and the TCRdb table lists in-frame clones only, not all of them. The table has some 8,000 clones, roughly 31% seen once. Sequencing was performed on tumor tissue (inferred from file names), taken from a patient given nivolumab and ipilimumab in sequence. Receptors originate from a human donor with melanoma.

The table lists this clone with a few counts. This chain links TRBV18 with TRBJ1-4, with D possibly matching TRBD1 (6 bases). CDR3 length: 14 residues. V lost 6 bases and J lost 6, with 14 bases in between. Germline lookup yields CDR1 KGHSH and CDR2 LQKENI. The chain's CDR3 is CASSLGTNDEKLFF. In DNA, the CDR3 is TGTGCCAGCTCCCTGGGGACAAATGATGAAAAACTGTTTTTT.

V is TRBV6-8 and J is TRBJ1-2; 9 nucleotides line up with TRBD1. Germline V gene sequence: CDR1 MNHGY, CDR2 SAAAGT. CDR3 length: 13 residues. V was clipped by 6 bases and J by 4 bases; unmatched bases: 3. CDR3 sequence: CASSRGQGYGYTF. In nucleotides, the CDR3 is TGTGCCAGCAGCCGGGGACAGGGCTATGGCTACACCTTC.

This clone has more than one count but fewer than ten. The rearrangement links TRBV11-3 to TRBJ2-3, with unresolved D. The CDR3 extends over 15 amino acids. Germline assignment: CDR1 SGHNT and CDR2 YENEEA. Trimming cost V 5 bases and J 3 bases, with 15 bases left between them. The CDR3 is CASSPFPRGTDTQYF. The CDR3, as DNA: TGTGCCAGCAGCCCTTTCCCGCGTGGGACAGATACGCAGTATTTT. Together with reference TRBV11-3 and TRBJ2-3, the CDR3 gives the full variable domain: EAGVVQSPRYKIIEKKQPVAFWCNPISGHNTLYWYLQNLGQGPELLIRYENEEAVDDSQLPKDRFSAERLKGVDSTLKIQPAELGDSAVYLCASSPFPRGTDTQYFGPGTRLTVL.

This sequence joins TRBV9 and TRBJ2-3; D gene ambiguous. Germline V gene lookup returns CDR1 SGDLS and CDR2 YYNGEE. The CDR3 spans 15 residues. The V gene lost 0 bases and the J gene lost 2 bases, with 10 bases spanning the gap. The CDR3 loop reads CASSVGLDHTDTQYF. CDR3 DNA sequence: TGTGCCAGCAGCGTAGGTCTGGACCACACAGATACGCAGTATTTT.

V usage is TRBV19 and J usage is TRBJ2-5; the D call may be TRBD1 or TRBD2 (5 bases each). The V gene lost 6 bases and the J gene lost 5 bases, with 10 bases spanning the gap. The CDR3 is made up of 12 amino acids. The V gene's germline CDR1 is LNHDA and CDR2 SQIVND (reference sequence). In nucleotides, the CDR3 is TGTGCCAGTAGAAAGGGACGGGAGACCCAGTACTTC. It codes for CASRKGRETQYF.

This clone was seen a few times. This chain joins TRBV19 and TRBJ2-1; no clear D gene. There are 14 residues in the CDR3. Trimming pared 0 bases from V and 2 bases from J, leaving 5 bases between. Looked up from germline, CDR1 is LNHDA and CDR2 is SQIVND (reference sequence). The CDR3 DNA reads TGTGCCAGTAGTATAGAAGGGCCCTACAATGAGCAGTTCTTC. This sequence encodes CASSIEGPYNEQFF.

The chain joins TRBV25-1 to TRBJ2-7; 7 bases are shared with TRBD2. The V and J ends lost 4 bases and 3 bases, in that order; junction bases with no gene match: 9. The CDR3 covers 15 residues. Per germline, CDR1 MGHDK and CDR2 SYGVNS. The CDR3 sequence is CASSASLGGNYEQYF. CDR3 sequence (DNA): TGTGCCAGCAGTGCCTCCCTGGGGGGGAACTACGAGCAGTACTTC.

This chain connects TRBV14 to TRBJ2-7; TRBD1 aligns across 11 bases. Trimming took 4 bases from V and 4 from J; bases not matched to a gene: 3. Germline V gene lookup returns CDR1 SGHDN and CDR2 FVKESK. This CDR3 has 14 residues. The DNA for the CDR3 is TGTGCCAGCAGCCGGGACAGGGGGGGTTACGAGCAGTACTTC. Its translation: CASSRDRGGYEQYF.

The chain uses TRBV18 and TRBJ2-5; the D gene could be TRBD1 or TRBD2 (5 bases each). V was trimmed by 0 bases and J by 5 bases, leaving 10 bases between them. Germline lookup yields CDR1 KGHSH and CDR2 LQKENI. The CDR3 extends over 14 amino acids. The CDR3 region has the DNA TGTGCCAGCTCACCACCGGGGGTTGTGGAGACCCAGTACTTC. This gives the protein CASSPPGVVETQYF.

This clone was observed a handful of times. The chain uses TRBV6-8 and TRBJ2-5, with 7 nucleotides matching TRBD1. Germline CDR1 MNHGY, CDR2 SAAAGT. CDR3 length: 13 residues. The junction had 3 bases not matched to a gene; V was cut back by 6 bases and J by 2 bases. CDR3 in DNA: TGTGCCAGCAGCGGACAGGCTCAAGAGACCCAGTACTTC. Translation: CASSGQAQETQYF.

This rearrangement joins TRBV6-8 to TRBJ2-1, with a possible D match to TRBD2 (7 bases). There are 17 residues in the CDR3. The germline V gene has CDR1 MNHGY and CDR2 SAAAGT. The germline V and J ends were trimmed by 7 bases and 4 bases, with 23 bases remaining between them. CDR3 in amino acids: CASNGALRGAGYNEQFF. CDR3 nucleotide sequence: TGTGCCAGCAACGGGGCCCTCCGGGGGGCCGGGTACAATGAGCAGTTCTTC.

The chain combines TRBV16 with TRBJ1-4; 10 nucleotides agree with TRBD1. This CDR3 has 16 amino acids. CDR1 KGHSY and CDR2 FQNENV come from the germline V gene. J was trimmed by 7 bases and V by 2 bases; bases with no gene match: 7. The CDR3 nucleotides read TGTGCCAGCAGCCAAAACCTGGGACAGGGGACTGAAAAACTGTTTTTT. It specifies CASSQNLGQGTEKLFF.

In this sample, this clone turned up many times. This sequence joins TRBV10-3 and TRBJ1-2; D is perhaps TRBD1 (5 bases). The germline CDR1 and CDR2 sequences are ENHRY and SYGVKD. Trimming left V 2 bases short and J 7 bases short, with 11 bases between. This CDR3 has 13 amino acids. The CDR3 nucleotides read TGTGCCATCAGTGAGGCCAGGGATGGTGGCTACACCTTC. It is translated as CAISEARDGGYTF.

This clone was seen only a few times. The genes are TRBV4-1 and TRBJ2-6, with D perhaps given as TRBD1 or TRBD2 (5 bases each). Trimming pared 4 bases from V and 0 bases from J, leaving 13 bases between. The CDR3 length is 17 residues. Germline V gene lookup returns CDR1 MGHRA and CDR2 YSYEKL. The CDR3 protein is CASSRGPSTSGANVLTF. In nucleotides, the CDR3 is TGCGCCAGCAGCCGGGGACCGAGCACCTCTGGGGCCAACGTCCTGACTTTC.

V usage is TRBV29-1 and J usage is TRBJ1-1; 10 positions agree with TRBD1. The CDR3 covers 14 residues. Germline CDR1 SQVTM, CDR2 ANQGSEA. The ends lost 3 bases at V and 10 bases at J; junction bases unmatched: 11. In DNA form, the CDR3 reads TGCAGCGTTGACGGCCCGACAGGGGGCGCGGGAGCTTTCTTT. The encoded protein is CSVDGPTGGAGAFF.

The rearrangement links TRBV18 to TRBJ2-6; D is ambiguous. The CDR3 totals 14 residues. V was shortened by 5 bases and J by 0 bases, with 5 bases between the two germline ends. The germline V gene has CDR1 KGHSH and CDR2 LQKENI. CDR3 in amino acids: CASSTYSGANVLTF. CDR3 in DNA: TGTGCCAGCTCAACTTACTCTGGGGCCAACGTCCTGACTTTC.